A single sample gave rise to the 32 T cell receptor beta chains below, sequenced in a study of CD8+ T cells in alopecia areata (dated by TCRdb to the late 2010s). The method was the immunoSEQ multiplex PCR assay. RNA was extracted from all samples and reverse transcribed into cDNA, which served as template for TCR sequencing. The table was pulled from immuneACCESS by TCRdb, which kept in-frame rearrangements only. Such tables lose some clones; where checked, under half of the loss comes from unresolved V genes, and the rest has no known cause. For this sample there are 95,000 to 150,000 clones; about 46% appear just once. The top ten clonotypes cover about 10% of the sample. Sequencing input: NKG2D-low CD8+ T cells sorted from blood. The sample's cell subset or site, from its label and the paper: sorted CD8+ NKG2D-low blood T cells. The receptor source for this set is a human donor with alopecia areata.

This clone was detected only a few times. J is TRBJ2-3 and V is TRBV5-1; 9 bases line up with TRBD1. V dropped 4 bases and J dropped 4; count of bases not matched to a gene: 4. The CDR3 loop spans 14 amino acids. CDR1 and CDR2 (germline): SGHRS, YFSETQ. CDR3 amino acids: CASSGGQGADTQYF. CDR3 nucleotides: TGCGCCAGCAGCGGGGGACAGGGAGCAGATACGCAGTATTTT.

V usage is TRBV5-4 and J usage is TRBJ1-2, with D perhaps TRBD1 (6 bases). Germline V gene sequence: CDR1 SGHNT, CDR2 YYREEE (reference sequence). The ends were cut back, 0 bases at V and 7 bases at J, with 13 bases in the middle. CDR3 length equals 14 residues. CDR3 amino acids: CASSLDREEIGYTF. In DNA form, the CDR3 reads TGTGCCAGCAGCTTGGACAGGGAGGAGATTGGCTACACCTTC.

The rearrangement links TRBV30 to TRBJ2-3; the D gene is possibly TRBD2 (5 bases). From germline, CDR1 is GTSNPN and CDR2 SVGIG (reference sequence). V shed 2 bases and J shed 11 bases, with 20 bases lying between them. The CDR3 spans 14 residues. This CDR3 reads CAWSPPGHTGRQYF. As DNA, the CDR3 is TGTGCCTGGAGTCCCCCGGGCCACACGGGGAGGCAGTATTTT.

There are a few counts of this clone. The chain's CDR3 is CSTRDLPTDTQYF. The CDR3 DNA reads as TGCAGCACACGGGACTTACCCACAGATACGCAGTATTTT. The rearrangement uses TRBV29-1 and TRBJ2-3; possibly TRBD2 for D (6 bases). Germline CDR1 is SQVTM and CDR2 is ANQGSEA. CDR3 size: 13 residues. Trimming took 8 bases from V and 2 from J, leaving 14 bases between them.

This chain joins TRBV27 and TRBJ2-5; 8 bases match TRBD1. Germline V gene lookup returns CDR1 MNHEY and CDR2 SMNVEV (reference sequence). The CDR3 spans 13 residues. V was pared by 4 bases and J by 7 bases, with 5 bases of the junction left unmatched. The CDR3 region is CASSSGQGVTQYF. CDR3 coding DNA: TGTGCCAGCAGTTCTGGACAGGGAGTGACCCAGTACTTC.

This rearrangement joins TRBV4-1 to TRBJ1-2; D call uncertain. Germline-derived CDR1 and CDR2 are MGHRA and YSYEKL. Trimming took 0 bases from V and 4 from J, leaving 9 bases between them. The CDR3 runs to 14 residues. The CDR3 spells CASSQDKGAYGYTF. The CDR3, as DNA: TGCGCCAGCAGCCAAGATAAGGGCGCCTATGGCTACACCTTC.

The chain combines TRBV28 with TRBJ2-7; TRBD1 agrees at 10 bases. Looked up from germline, CDR1 is MDHEN and CDR2 is SYDVKM. V was clipped by 4 bases and J by 2 bases; unmatched bases: 8. This CDR3 contains 16 residues. Written as DNA, the CDR3 is TGTGCCAGCAGTTCCCTCCGTGGACAGGGGGCCTACGAGCAGTACTTC. Translated, it gives CASSSLRGQGAYEQYF.

The rearrangement uses TRBV30 and TRBJ1-4; TRBD1 agrees at 11 bases. The junction had 7 bases not matched to a gene; V was cut back by 4 bases and J by 12 bases. The CDR3 has 13 residues. CDR1 is GTSNPN and CDR2 is SVGIG in the germline V gene (reference sequence). The CDR3 nucleotides are TGTGCCTGGAAACCGGGACAGGGGGAAGAACTGTTTTTT. This sequence encodes CAWKPGQGEELFF.

The count of this clone is one. The chain uses TRBV5-6 and TRBJ2-2, with unresolved D. CDR3 length: 15 amino acids. V shed 3 bases and J shed 3 bases, with 12 bases lying between them. Germline loops: CDR1 SGHDT, CDR2 YYEEEE. CDR3 loop: CASSSRSWDTGELFF. The CDR3 bases are TGTGCCAGCAGCTCCAGGTCCTGGGACACCGGGGAGCTGTTTTTT.

The chain recombines TRBV2 with TRBJ2-7; the D gene is possibly TRBD1 (6 bases). Germline assignment: CDR1 SNHLY and CDR2 FYNNEI. V was pared by 3 bases and J by 0 bases, with 9 bases between. The CDR3 runs 14 residues. The CDR3 reads CASSEWDTSYEQYF. The CDR3 region has the DNA TGTGCCAGCAGTGAGTGGGACACCTCCTACGAGCAGTACTTC.

This clone was seen only a few times. CDR3 amino acids: CSVEVLTPTLNYGYTF. The CDR3 DNA sequence: TGCAGCGTTGAAGTCTTGACCCCGACTCTTAACTATGGCTACACCTTC. The V and J genes are TRBV29-1 and TRBJ1-2, with D unclear. V lost 1 base, J lost 1 base, and 16 bases lay in between. CDR1 and CDR2 from the germline V gene are SQVTM and ANQGSEA. The CDR3 has 16 residues. The full variable domain, its missing parts supplied by reference TRBV29-1 and TRBJ1-2, is SAVISQKPSRDICQRGTSLTIQCQVDSQVTMMFWYRQQPGQSLTLIATANQGSEATYESGFVIDKFPISRPNLTFSTLTVSNMSPEDSSIYLCSVEVLTPTLNYGYTFGSGTRLTVV.

This sequence joins TRBV28 and TRBJ1-1; TRBD1 matches 8 bases. CDR1 MDHEN and CDR2 SYDVKM come from the germline V gene. The CDR3 has 15 residues. J was trimmed by 1 base and V by 4 bases; bases with no gene match: 5. The CDR3: CASSSWTGQNTEAFF. CDR3 in DNA: TGTGCCAGCAGTTCGTGGACAGGGCAGAACACTGAAGCTTTCTTT.

The chain combines TRBV11-2 with TRBJ2-1, with 8 bases identical to TRBD2. The CDR3 is 16 amino acids. Germline loops: CDR1 SGHAT, CDR2 FQNNGV. V lost 10 bases to trimming and J lost 5 bases; unmatched junction nucleotides: 16. CDR3 bases: TGTGCCACCCAAAAGGGGGGACTAGTCTCAGACAATGAGCAGTTCTTC. Amino acid sequence: CATQKGGLVSDNEQFF.

The V call is TRBV29-1, the J call TRBJ2-1, with TRBD2 matching over 15 bases. The ends lost 7 bases at V and 6 bases at J; junction bases unmatched: 16. Germline V gene sequence: CDR1 SQVTM, CDR2 ANQGSEA. The CDR3 has 18 residues. The CDR3 region has the DNA TGCAGCGCACGGGGCGGACTAGCGGGAGGGCCTGGGGGCAATGAGCAGTTCTTC. This codes for CSARGGLAGGPGGNEQFF.

The chain joins TRBV5-1 to TRBJ2-7; no clear D gene. Per the germline V gene, CDR1 is SGHRS and CDR2 is YFSETQ. V was pared by 0 bases and J by 2 bases, with 9 bases between. The CDR3 is 14 amino acids. The CDR3 loop is CASSLGDLTYEQYF. CDR3 in DNA: TGCGCCAGCAGCTTGGGAGACCTCACCTACGAGCAGTACTTC.

As to this clone: The junction departs from the called germline gene at one end, perhaps through a read error. The chain links TRBV29-1 to TRBJ1-4; 7 nucleotides agree with TRBD1. The germline gives CDR1 SQVTM, CDR2 ANQGSEA. CDR3 size: 11 residues. The CDR3 is CSVGEPGQSLF. The CDR3 bases are TGCAGCGTGGGGGAACCGGGACAGAGCCTTTTT.

This chain joins TRBV21-1 and TRBJ1-5. TRBV21-1 is an annotated pseudogene. This CDR3 has 14 residues. The CDR3 reads CASSHTYSNQPQHF. The CDR3 coding sequence is TGTGCCAGCAGCCACACTTATAGCAATCAGCCCCAGCATTTT.

This chain joins TRBV13 and TRBJ2-3, with D hard to call. Trimming left V 5 bases short and J 2 bases short, with 8 bases between. The CDR3 covers 13 residues. The germline V gene has CDR1 PRHDT and CDR2 FYEKMQ (reference sequence). DNA of the CDR3: TGTGCCAGCAGCGCCACCTCCACAGATACGCAGTATTTT. This translates into CASSATSTDTQYF.

The chain carries TRBV27 and TRBJ1-1; 10 bases are shared with TRBD1. The germline gives CDR1 MNHEY, CDR2 SMNVEV (reference sequence). The length of the CDR3 is 14 residues. J lost 5 bases, V lost 5 bases, and 5 bases had no gene match. The CDR3 region has the DNA TGTGCCAGCAGTCCAAGGACAGGGGGAACTGAAGCTTTCTTT. This sequence encodes CASSPRTGGTEAFF.

This clone was recorded a few times. The chain has TRBV7-2 and TRBJ2-7; D is uncertain. The CDR3 contains 14 residues. V lost 5 bases and J lost 2, with 13 bases in between. CDR1 and CDR2 from the germline V gene are SGHTA and FQGNSA. Here the CDR3 DNA reads TGTGCCAGCAGCGAATCCCACTACGCCTACGAGCAGTACTTC. It codes for CASSESHYAYEQYF.

The genes are TRBV19 and TRBJ2-5; 10 nucleotides agree with TRBD2. Germline values: CDR1 LNHDA, CDR2 SQIVND (reference sequence). CDR3 length: 12 residues. V lost 9 bases and J lost 5; bases outside the gene matches: 3. This CDR3 reads CASQGLAETQYF. Written as DNA, the CDR3 is TGTGCCAGCCAGGGACTAGCGGAGACCCAGTACTTC.

The genes are TRBV27 and TRBJ2-1; no definite D call. Germline CDR1 MNHEY, CDR2 SMNVEV (reference sequence). The CDR3 is 12 residues long. The V end lost 2 bases, the J end lost 7 bases, and 6 bases lay between the germline ends. The CDR3 sequence: CASSLDLNEQFF. The CDR3 DNA reads as TGTGCCAGCAGTTTAGATCTAAATGAGCAGTTCTTC.

The rearrangement joins TRBV14 to TRBJ2-1; 10 bases align to TRBD2. The V gene's germline CDR1 is SGHDN and CDR2 FVKESK. The CDR3 sequence is 14 residues long. V trimming: 4 bases; J trimming: 3 bases; junction bases outside the gene matches: 0. The CDR3 loop is CASSRLAGYNEQFF. Here the CDR3 DNA reads TGTGCCAGCAGCCGACTAGCGGGCTACAATGAGCAGTTCTTC.

In its sample, this clone was seen once. This chain joins TRBV15 and TRBJ2-3; 9 nucleotides match TRBD2. Looked up from germline, CDR1 is LNHNV and CDR2 is YYDKDF (reference sequence). The CDR3 sequence is 14 residues long. The V segment lost 5 bases and the J segment 3 bases; nucleotides outside the gene matches: 3. Here the CDR3 DNA reads TGTGCCACCAGCCAGACTAGCGGTACAGATACGCAGTATTTT. It translates to CATSQTSGTDTQYF.

This clone was seen just once. The V call is TRBV30, the J call TRBJ2-1; D uncertain. The CDR3 spans 11 residues. CDR1 is GTSNPN and CDR2 is SVGIG in the germline V gene (reference sequence). V lost 4 bases to trimming and J lost 10 bases, with 11 bases between them. As DNA, the CDR3 is TGTGCCTGGACATCCTCCACCGAGCAGTTCTTC. Its translation is CAWTSSTEQFF.

This clone was seen more than once but under ten times. The chain has TRBV27 and TRBJ2-7, with TRBD2 matching over 10 bases. CDR1 is MNHEY, CDR2 SMNVEV, per germline (reference sequence). The CDR3 covers 13 residues. With 9 bases clipped from V and 0 bases from J, the junction kept 2 bases outside the gene matches. The CDR3 loop is CASSSGSSYEQYF. The CDR3 DNA is TGTGCCAGTTCTAGCGGGAGCTCCTACGAGCAGTACTTC.

In the case of this clone: At one boundary the junction diverges from the germline segment, which might be a read error. The rearrangement joins TRBV29-1 to TRBJ2-7; TRBD2 matches at 7 bases. The germline V gene encodes CDR1 SQVTM and CDR2 ANQGSEA. The CDR3 length is 11 residues. Here the CDR3 reads CSVDDRGGEKF. The CDR3 DNA reads as TGCAGCGTTGACGATCGGGGAGGGGAGAAGTTC.

The sample holds a few counts of this clone. The chain carries TRBV29-1 and TRBJ1-2; D unresolved. Trimming removed 2 bases from V and 5 bases from J, with 9 bases in between. CDR1 SQVTM and CDR2 ANQGSEA come from the germline V gene. The CDR3 is 12 amino acids. CDR3 region: CSVEWRQYGYTF. The CDR3 DNA sequence: TGCAGCGTTGAATGGCGGCAGTATGGCTACACCTTC.

The sample holds one count of this clone. CDR3 residues: CAWSGLRETQYF. The CDR3 DNA is TGTGCCTGGAGTGGACTAAGAGAGACCCAGTACTTC. The chain recombines TRBV30 with TRBJ2-5; the D gene is possibly TRBD2 (5 bases). There are 12 residues in the CDR3. Germline V lookup: CDR1 GTSNPN, CDR2 SVGIG (reference sequence). Trimming removed 1 base from V and 4 bases from J, with 7 bases in between.

The genes are TRBV30 and TRBJ1-5; TRBD1 aligns across 7 bases. Germline V lookup: CDR1 GTSNPN, CDR2 SVGIG (reference sequence). J lost 2 bases, V lost 3 bases, and 4 bases had no gene match. There are 14 residues in the CDR3. DNA for the CDR3: TGTGCCTGGAGCCCTGGGACAGGCAATCAGCCCCAGCATTTT. This codes for CAWSPGTGNQPQHF.

This clone was seen more than once but under ten times. This chain joins TRBV29-1 and TRBJ1-2, with D perhaps matching TRBD1 (6 bases). V dropped 4 bases and J dropped 4 bases, with 10 bases sitting between them. The CDR3 consists of 12 residues. CDR1 and CDR2 from the germline V gene are SQVTM and ANQGSEA. The CDR3 DNA reads as TGCAGCGTTGGTGAGGACAGCTATGGCTACACCTTC. It codes for CSVGEDSYGYTF.

This rearrangement joins TRBV7-9 to TRBJ2-2; D is unclear. This CDR3 region has 12 residues. CDR1 is SEHNR, CDR2 FQNEAQ, per germline (reference sequence). V lost 4 bases to trimming and J lost 7 bases, with 7 bases between them. In DNA form, the CDR3 reads TGTGCCAGCAGCTCGGGTATCGGGGAGCTGTTTTTT. Translating it yields CASSSGIGELFF.